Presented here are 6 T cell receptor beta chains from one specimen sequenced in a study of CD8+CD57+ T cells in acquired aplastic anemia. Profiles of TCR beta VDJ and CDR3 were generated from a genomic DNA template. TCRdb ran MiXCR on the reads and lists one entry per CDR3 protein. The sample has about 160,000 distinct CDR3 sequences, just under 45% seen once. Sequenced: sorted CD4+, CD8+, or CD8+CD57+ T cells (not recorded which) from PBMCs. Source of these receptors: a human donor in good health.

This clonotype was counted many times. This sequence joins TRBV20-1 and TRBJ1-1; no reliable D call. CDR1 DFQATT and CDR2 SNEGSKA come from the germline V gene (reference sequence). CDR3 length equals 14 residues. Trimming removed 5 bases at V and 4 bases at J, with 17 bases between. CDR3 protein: CSASRAGGVTEAFF. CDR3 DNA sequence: TGCAGTGCTTCGCGGGCAGGTGGGGTCACTGAAGCTTTCTTT.

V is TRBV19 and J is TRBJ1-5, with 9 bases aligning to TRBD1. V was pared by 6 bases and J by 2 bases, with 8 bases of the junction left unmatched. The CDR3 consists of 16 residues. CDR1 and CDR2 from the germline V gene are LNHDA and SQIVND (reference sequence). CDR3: CASSPRDRVRNQPQHF. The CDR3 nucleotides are TGTGCCAGTAGCCCCCGGGACAGGGTGCGCAATCAGCCCCAGCATTTT.

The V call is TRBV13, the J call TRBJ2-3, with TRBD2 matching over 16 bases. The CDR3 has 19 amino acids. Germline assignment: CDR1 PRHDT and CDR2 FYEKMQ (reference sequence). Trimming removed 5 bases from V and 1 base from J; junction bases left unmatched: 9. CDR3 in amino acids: CASSRGGTSGREGTDTQYF. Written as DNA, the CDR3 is TGTGCCAGCAGCCGGGGCGGGACTAGCGGGAGGGAGGGCACAGATACGCAGTATTTT. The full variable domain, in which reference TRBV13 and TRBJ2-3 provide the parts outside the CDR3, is AAGVIQSPRHLIKEKRETATLKCYPIPRHDTVYWYQQGPGQDPQFLISFYEKMQSDKGSIPDRFSAQQFSDYHSELNMSSLELGDSALYFCASSRGGTSGREGTDTQYFGPGTRLTVL.

CDR3 loop: CASSLLAKDTQYF. DNA for the CDR3: TGTGCCAGCAGCTTACTAGCAAAAGATACGCAGTATTTT. The rearrangement uses TRBV7-2 and TRBJ2-3; possible D gene TRBD2, 5 bases. CDR3 length: 13 residues. V was pared by 2 bases and J by 5 bases, with 8 bases between. Germline loops: CDR1 SGHTA, CDR2 FQGNSA. Drawing the rest from reference TRBV7-2 and TRBJ2-3, the complete variable domain is GAGVSQSPSNKVTEKGKDVELRCDPISGHTALYWYRQSLGQGLEFLIYFQGNSAPDKSGLPSDRFSAERTGGSVSTLTIQRTQQEDSAVYLCASSLLAKDTQYFGPGTRLTVL.

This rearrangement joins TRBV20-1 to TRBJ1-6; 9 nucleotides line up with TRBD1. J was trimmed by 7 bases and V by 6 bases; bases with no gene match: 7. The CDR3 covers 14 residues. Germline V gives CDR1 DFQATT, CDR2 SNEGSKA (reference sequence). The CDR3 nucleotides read TGCAGTGCGGGGACAGGGTTCTCCAATTCACCCCTCCACTTT. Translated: CSAGTGFSNSPLHF.

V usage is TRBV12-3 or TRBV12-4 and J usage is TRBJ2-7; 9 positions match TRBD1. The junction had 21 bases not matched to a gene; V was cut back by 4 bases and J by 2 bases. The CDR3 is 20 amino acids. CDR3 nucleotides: TGTGCCAGCAGTTCCCCGCCCGGATCGGGACAGGGCGGTTTGGCCTACGAGCAGTACTTC. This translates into CASSSPPGSGQGGLAYEQYF.